A selection of T cell receptor beta chains follows, all from one sample in a study of shared clonotypes between healthy human individuals. Here immunoSEQ multiplex PCR was the method, and the copy in TCRdb shows in-frame clones only, minus some. Among about 1,800,000 clones, about 95% were seen once, and the ten largest hold 1% to 1.5%. The source material was naive CD8+ T cells sorted from blood. The source of these receptors is a man aged 18 to 30 in good health. Each CDR3 is given with its conserved first and last residue. The D gene is left open where the match is weak. A clone size is listed for some rows: how often the clone was seen (once, few, many), or a class if it is expanded.

v_call	clone_size	cdr3_length	j_call	d_call	cdr3_nt	cdr3_aa
TRBV9	once	14	TRBJ1-3	-	TGTGCCAGCAGCGGGGTTGGCTCTGGAAACACCATATATTTT	CASSGVGSGNTIYF
TRBV15	-	15	TRBJ1-1	-	TGTGCCACCAGCCCCCAAGAGAATCTACGGACTGAAGCTTTCTTT	CATSPQENLRTEAFF
TRBV18	once	14	TRBJ2-7	TRBD2	TGTGCCAGCTCACCCCGGGGGGAATCCTACGAGCAGTACTTC	CASSPRGESYEQYF
TRBV28	-	12	TRBJ1-5	-	TGTGCCAGCAGTCTAGGCAATCAGCCCCAGCATTTT	CASSLGNQPQHF
TRBV4-1	-	16	TRBJ2-5	TRBD2	TGCGCCAGCAGCCAAGTAGAGCTAGCGGGAGAGGAGACCCAGTACTTC	CASSQVELAGEETQYF
TRBV2	-	13	TRBJ1-2	TRBD1	TGTGCCATTCGCTCGACAGGGGCCTATGGCTACACCTTC	CAIRSTGAYGYTF
TRBV19	-	16	TRBJ1-2	TRBD1	TGTGCCAGTAGTCCGGACAGGGAGGGCCTTTCCTATGGCTACACCTTC	CASSPDREGLSYGYTF
TRBV6-1	-	16	TRBJ2-3	-	TGTGCCAGCAGTGAATTGAAGGGTGCTAGCACAGATACGCAGTATTTT	CASSELKGASTDTQYF
TRBV6-5	-	13	TRBJ1-1	-	TGTGCCAGCACCAACGAGGGAGGTGACGAAGCTTTCTTT	CASTNEGGDEAFF
TRBV4-1	-	17	TRBJ1-4	TRBD1	TGCGCCAGCAGCCAACCGGGACAGGGGCTTGATAATGAAAAACTGTTTTTT	CASSQPGQGLDNEKLFF